The clone carrying this T cell receptor beta chain was seen a few times. Its matching antigen is unknown. The data were taken from a study of T cells after yellow fever vaccination. Study-wide background: Fractions of low cell number were prepared using SMART-Seq v4 Ultra Low Input. General observations from the study: When the response was secondary, it was weaker but reached its peak faster, day 5 versus 15. Within FACS-sorted repertoires, abundant clonotypes contaminating from the bulk population could be present. Primary-vaccination clones mostly resurfaced post-booster (roughly 97% CD4, more than 85% CD8).

MiXCR, run by TCRdb on the 5' RACE reads, gives a single entry per CDR3 protein. The sample lists 620,000 or so distinct CDR3 sequences, around 12% occurring once. This CDR3 contains 14 residues. Trimming stripped 1 base from V and 6 bases from J, with 11 bases between. Germline V gives CDR1 SGHTA, CDR2 FQGTGA. This receptor was obtained from a man younger than 40 who received the YFV17D yellow fever vaccine. The chain uses TRBV7-3 and TRBJ2-3; D could derive from TRBD1 or TRBD2 (5 bases each). The sample in question was PBMCs, obtained on the day of the yellow fever booster vaccination. The CDR3 reads CASSLNGDVDTQYF. CDR3 nucleotide sequence: TGTGCCAGCAGCTTAAACGGGGACGTGGATACGCAGTATTTT.